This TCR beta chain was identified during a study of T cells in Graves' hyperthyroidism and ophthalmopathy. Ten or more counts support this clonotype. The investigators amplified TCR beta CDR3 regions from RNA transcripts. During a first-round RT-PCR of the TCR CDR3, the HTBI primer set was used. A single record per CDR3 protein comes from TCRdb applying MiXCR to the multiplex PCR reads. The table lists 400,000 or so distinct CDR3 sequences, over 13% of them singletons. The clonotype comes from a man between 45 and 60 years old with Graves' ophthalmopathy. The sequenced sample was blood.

CDR3 amino acids: CASSPPGTEETQYF. The CDR3, as DNA: TGTGCCAGCTCACCACCTGGGACGGAAGAGACCCAGTACTTC. The J gene is TRBJ2-5, the V gene TRBV18; D assignment may be TRBD1 or TRBD2 (5 bases each). CDR3 length equals 14 residues. V lost 0 bases to trimming and J lost 3 bases, with 8 bases between them. CDR1 is KGHSH and CDR2 is LQKENI in the germline V gene.